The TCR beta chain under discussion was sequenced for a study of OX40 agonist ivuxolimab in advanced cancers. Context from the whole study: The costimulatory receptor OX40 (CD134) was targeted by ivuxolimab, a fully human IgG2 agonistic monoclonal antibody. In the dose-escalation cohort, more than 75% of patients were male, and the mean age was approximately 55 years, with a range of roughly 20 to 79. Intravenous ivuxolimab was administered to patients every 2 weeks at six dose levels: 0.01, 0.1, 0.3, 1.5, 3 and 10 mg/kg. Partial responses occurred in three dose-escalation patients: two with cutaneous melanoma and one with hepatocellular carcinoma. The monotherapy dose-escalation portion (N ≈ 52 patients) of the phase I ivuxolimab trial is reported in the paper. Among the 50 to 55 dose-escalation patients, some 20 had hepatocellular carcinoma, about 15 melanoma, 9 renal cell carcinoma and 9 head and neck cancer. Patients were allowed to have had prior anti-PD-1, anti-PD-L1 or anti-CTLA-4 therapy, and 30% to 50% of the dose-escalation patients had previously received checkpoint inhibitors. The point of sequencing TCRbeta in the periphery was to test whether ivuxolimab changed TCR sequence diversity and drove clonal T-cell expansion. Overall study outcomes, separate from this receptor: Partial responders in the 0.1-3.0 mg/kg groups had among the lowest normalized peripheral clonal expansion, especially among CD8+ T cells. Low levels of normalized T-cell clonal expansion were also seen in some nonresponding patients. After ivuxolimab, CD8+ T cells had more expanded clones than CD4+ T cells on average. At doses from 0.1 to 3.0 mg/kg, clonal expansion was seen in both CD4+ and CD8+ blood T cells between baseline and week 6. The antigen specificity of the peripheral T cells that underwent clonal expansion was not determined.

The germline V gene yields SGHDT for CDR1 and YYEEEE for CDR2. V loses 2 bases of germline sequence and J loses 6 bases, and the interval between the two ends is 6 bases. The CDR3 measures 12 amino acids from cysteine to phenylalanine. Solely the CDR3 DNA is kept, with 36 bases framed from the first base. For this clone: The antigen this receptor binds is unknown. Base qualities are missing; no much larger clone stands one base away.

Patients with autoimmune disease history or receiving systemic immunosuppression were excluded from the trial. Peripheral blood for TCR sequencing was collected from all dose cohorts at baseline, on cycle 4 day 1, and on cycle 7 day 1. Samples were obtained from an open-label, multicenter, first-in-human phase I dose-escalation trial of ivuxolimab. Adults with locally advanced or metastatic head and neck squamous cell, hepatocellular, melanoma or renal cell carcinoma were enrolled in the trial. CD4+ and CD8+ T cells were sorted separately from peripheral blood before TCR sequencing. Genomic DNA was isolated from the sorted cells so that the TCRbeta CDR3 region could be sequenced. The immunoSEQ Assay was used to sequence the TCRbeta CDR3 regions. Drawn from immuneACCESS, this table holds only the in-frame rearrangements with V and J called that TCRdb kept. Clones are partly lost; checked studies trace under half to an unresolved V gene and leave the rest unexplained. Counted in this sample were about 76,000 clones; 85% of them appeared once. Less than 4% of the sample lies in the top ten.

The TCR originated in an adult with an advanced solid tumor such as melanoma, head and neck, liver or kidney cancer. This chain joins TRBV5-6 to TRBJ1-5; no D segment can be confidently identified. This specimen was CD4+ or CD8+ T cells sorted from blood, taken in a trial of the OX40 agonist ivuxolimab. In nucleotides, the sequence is TGTGCCAGCAGCTTTTCCGGTCAGCCCCAGCATTTT. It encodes CASSFSGQPQHF.